What follows is one TCR beta chain and its context. Its antigen is currently not known. Base qualities were left out, and no much larger clone turns up one base away. To prepare the library, multiplex PCR was applied. TCRdb lists the instrument as Illumina HiSeq 4000. TCR beta libraries were built with iRepertoire HTBI primers and Arm-PCR amplification of CDR3 regions. Before sequencing, the PCR products underwent gel purification. Per the original workflow: Gene usage analysis of CDR3 amino acid clonotypes relied on the approximately 60 TRBV and fewer than 15 TRBJ segments identified across samples. COPE and FqMerger were used to merge filtered high-quality paired reads into contigs. BLAST was used to align contigs to IMGT TRBV, TRBD and TRBJ reference genes, with CDR3 defined following IMGT. Any clonotype with a frequency above 0.1% was counted as a highly expanded clone. Shannon entropy served as the measure of repertoire diversity, while the Gini coefficient captured V-J evenness. Clonotypes shared by more than one individual were considered public. TCRdb passed the public sequencing reads through fastp at Q25 and MiXCR, retaining productive beta sequences. Every entry covers one CDR3 protein and lists the most common genes and DNA from its rows. V and J calls and clone size were set by TCRdb, not the authors. The sample contains 550,000 to 650,000 distinct CDR3 sequences, roughly 15% of them found a single time. Of the sample, more than 10% is held by the ten largest clones.

This sample stems from a study of regulatory T cells in long-lasting Graves disease (dated by TCRdb to about 2021). Regarding the complete study: Patients with newly diagnosed Graves' disease had been on antithyroid drugs for under 3 months. TCR sequencing covered 13 persistent and about 20 newly diagnosed Graves' disease patients, about 35 samples in total. Patients with persistent Graves' disease were compared with patients with newly diagnosed Graves' disease using TCR sequencing and RNA sequencing of peripheral blood. The study took place in China and was registered as a clinical trial. Overall study results and their limits: Preferential use of TRBV28, TRBJ1-2 and TRBJ2-5 was observed in persistent disease, whereas TRBV20-1 and TRBJ2-1 were favored in newly diagnosed disease. The study examined only peripheral blood because the primary lesion, thyroid tissue, could not be accessed. Persistent Graves' disease patients showed lower TCR Shannon entropy and fewer highly expanded clones than newly diagnosed patients, suggesting clonal expansion. Patients with persistent disease shared more public clonotypes (approximately 2,500) than newly diagnosed patients did (more than 900). As a limitation, the authors acknowledged that the small sample size may reduce accuracy. Sequencing and analysis were restricted to the TCR beta chain.

The time point label corresponds to: newly diagnosed GD, antithyroid drugs for less than 3 months. RNA was extracted from PBMCs in TRIzol for both TCR sequencing and RNA sequencing. Graves' disease was diagnosed according to American Thyroid Association guidelines. Patients were recruited from an endocrinology department in Xi'an, China. From each patient, around 8.3 milliliters of peripheral blood was collected into an EDTA anticoagulant tube. Ficoll Paque Plus density gradient separation was used to isolate PBMCs, and no further T cell sorting was performed. An Agilent 2100 Bioanalyzer and agarose gel were used to check RNA quality, and a NanoDrop 2000 was used to measure RNA concentration. Sequences SGHRS (CDR1) and YFSETQ (CDR2) are obtained from the germline V gene. At the junction V is shortened by 2 bases and J by 9 bases, with 15 bases in between. The CDR3 holds 14 amino acids from the cysteine to the phenylalanine. Of all the DNA, just the CDR3 is kept, 42 bases in frame from base 1.

This sample also appeared in a second study, on T cells in Graves' hyperthyroidism and ophthalmopathy. Per that second paper: A patient counted as having stable Graves' hyperthyroidism if no progression to ophthalmopathy occurred over 18 months of follow-up. The hyperthyroidism patients were between 18 and 65 years old and newly diagnosed, with a disease duration of less than 2 months. Exclusion was applied to patients with uncontrolled infections, other autoimmune diseases, pregnancy or lactation. Diagnoses were based on clinical symptoms, serum thyroxine and TRAb, thyroid ultrasound and orbital computed tomography. The TCR CDR3 was subjected to a first round of RT-PCR using the HTBI primer set and the Qiagen OneStep RT-PCR kit. Most expanded thyroid clonotypes (frequency above 0.001) were also detected in blood, suggesting blood repertoires may reflect thyroid immune responses. Ophthalmopathy was separated from stable hyperthyroidism by a 13 V-J signature model, with about 88% sensitivity and approximately 81% specificity obtained in cross-validation and 80%/75% obtained in testing. In validation, the model predicted progression to ophthalmopathy with around 71% sensitivity and approximately 72% specificity, a median of around 6.6 months before onset. To identify distinguishing TCR V-J signatures, a discovery cohort of 100 patients was used, comprising 40 to 45 with Graves' ophthalmopathy and 55 to 65 with stable Graves' hyperthyroidism. Whether ophthalmopathy could be predicted prospectively was tested in an independent validation cohort made up of under 20 hyperthyroidism patients plus 17 patients who later progressed to ophthalmopathy. For training and testing, the roughly 100 patients in the discovery cohort were randomly divided in a 7:3 ratio. In addition, the study compared T-cell repertoires in thyroid tissue and in blood from roughly 6 Graves' hyperthyroidism patients. Following sampling, methimazole starting at 30 mg daily was given to hyperthyroidism patients, and high-dose intravenous methylprednisolone was given to ophthalmopathy patients. Libraries were constructed in a second round of multiplex PCR, after which size selection and purification were carried out. The libraries were sequenced on an Illumina HiSeq2000 using paired-end 100 bp reads. SOAPnuke was used to process the raw data, with reads discarded if the reads contained adapters or uncalled bases, had a mean Phred below 15, or lacked an exact constant-primer or identifier match. COPE v1.2.5 was used to merge high-quality paired reads, and clonotypes were defined as unique nucleotide sequences. Clonotypes were aligned to IMGT TRBV, TRBD and TRBJ reference segments using MiTCR v1.1. Analysis was restricted to V-J combinations with a frequency above 0.0001, which covered about 99% of repertoires. A TCS score was defined as the ratio between F50 (clonal expansion) and ExV (chaos), using BLOSUM62-based TCRdist between CDR3 peptides within each V-J. Welch's t-statistics and random forest reduced approximately 520 V-J features to roughly 13, which were used in a naive Bayes classifier (R e1071). No statistical method was used to set the sample size in advance, and investigators knew the group allocation. The paper reports TCR Vbeta CDR3 sequencing of about 140 peripheral blood samples: 43 ophthalmopathy, about 75 hyperthyroidism and approximately 17 progressor patients.

The material was peripheral blood mononuclear cells (PBMCs), obtained at new diagnosis, from a patient treated with antithyroid drugs. The rearrangement combines TRBV5-1 with TRBJ2-1, with TRBD2 tentatively as D gene (5 bases match). The receptor's source is a man aged 18 to 29 with Graves disease. Donor details come from another sample of the same person, matched by shared clones. The encoded CDR3 is CASSFTQRTGEQFF. Here is the DNA: TGCGCCAGCAGCTTCACGCAACGGACTGGTGAGCAGTTCTTC.